Included here is one T cell receptor (beta chain) sequence, with context. TCRdb keeps only in-frame clones here, not all; method: immunoSEQ multiplex PCR. Found here are approximately 280,000 clones, approximately 84% of them singletons; the top ten hold roughly 1.6%. The sample belongs to a study of blood T cell repertoires in COVID-19. This CDR3 has 14 residues. The V gene's germline CDR1 is LGHNA and CDR2 YSLEER. The ends were cut back, 4 bases at V and 8 bases at J, with 14 bases in the middle. The rearrangement joins TRBV4-3 to TRBJ1-4; D is possibly TRBD1 (5 bases). The origin of this receptor is a human donor with COVID-19, enrolled during active disease. The donor label of this sample is uncertain. The sample taken for sequencing was peripheral blood. The CDR3, as DNA: TGCGCCAGCAGCCGCCGAACCAGGGTCGAAAAACTGTTTTTT. Translation: CASSRRTRVEKLFF.